Below, 23 T cell receptor beta chains from the same sample are listed, as sequenced in a study of T cell repertoires in cytomegalovirus infection. TCRdb fed the reads into MiXCR, producing one record per CDR3 protein. The sample records roughly 600,000 distinct CDR3 sequences, 24% being singletons. Input material: CD8+ T cells from PBMCs. The receptors here all came from a human donor in good health (CMV status not recorded). Some clones in this sample may be carry-over from other donors' samples.

This clonotype was seen many times. CDR3 loop: CASSSGQGPFRVRAEQFF. The CDR3 nucleotides read TGTGCCAGCAGTTCCGGACAGGGCCCTTTTAGGGTTAGGGCGGAGCAGTTCTTC. This rearrangement joins TRBV12-3 or TRBV12-4 to TRBJ2-1; 8 bases are a match to TRBD1. J gave up 10 bases and V 4 bases, and 21 bases lay outside the gene matches. The CDR3 length is 18 residues.

Of note for this clonotype: A junction boundary mismatches the germline segment, possibly from a read error. The chain combines TRBV28 with TRBJ2-7, with a weak D call TRBD2 (6 bases). In germline, CDR1 is MDHEN, CDR2 SYDVKM. The CDR3 is 15 residues long. The chain's CDR3 is CASSLTTGASYGQYF. DNA of the CDR3: TGTGCCAGCAGTCTTACAACGGGAGCTTCCTACGGGCAGTACTTC.

This clonotype came up a few times. The chain has TRBV23-1 and TRBJ2-1, with D possibly being TRBD2 (5 bases). TRBV23-1 is filed as an ORF, its function uncertain. The V end lost 0 bases, the J end lost 0 bases, and 15 bases lay between the germline ends. There are 18 residues in the CDR3. Written as DNA, the CDR3 is TGCGCCAGCAGTCAATCGAGGGCGGGTCTGTCCTCCTACAATGAGCAGTTCTTC. Translated, it gives CASSQSRAGLSSYNEQFF.

The rearrangement joins TRBV29-1 to TRBJ2-3, with TRBD2 matching over 7 bases. With 7 bases clipped from V and 5 bases from J, the junction kept 18 bases outside the gene matches. The CDR3 contains 16 residues. Germline loops: CDR1 SQVTM, CDR2 ANQGSEA. CDR3 sequence reads: CSAPYSSSGGGDTQYF. The CDR3 bases are TGCAGCGCCCCGTACTCTTCTAGCGGAGGAGGAGATACGCAGTATTTT.

The chain combines TRBV12-5 with TRBJ2-3, with 7 bases lining up with TRBD2. Unmatched junction bases numbered 13, after V lost 3 bases and J lost 1 base. CDR1 is LGHNT and CDR2 is FRNRAP in the germline V gene. The CDR3 extends over 18 amino acids. Written as DNA, the CDR3 is TGTGCTAGTGGTTTCACGCCAAGTTTTGGGGGGGGCACAGATACGCAGTATTTT. This sequence encodes CASGFTPSFGGGTDTQYF.

The chain has TRBV9 and TRBJ1-1; no clear D gene. The germline gives CDR1 SGDLS, CDR2 YYNGEE. V dropped 9 bases and J dropped 0 bases, with 9 bases sitting between them. The CDR3 is made up of 12 amino acids. CDR3 in DNA: TGTGCCAACAACTGGATGAACACTGAAGCTTTCTTT. Its protein product is CANNWMNTEAFF.

The chain employs TRBV6-5 and TRBJ2-3; D ambiguous. Germline-derived CDR1 and CDR2 are MNHEY and SVGAGI. This CDR3 has 14 residues. V dropped 0 bases and J dropped 1 base, with 5 bases sitting between them. The CDR3 DNA sequence: TGTGCCAGCAGTTACTCGCACGGCACAGATACGCAGTATTTT. It yields the protein CASSYSHGTDTQYF.

This clonotype was counted many times. This chain uses TRBV28 with TRBJ2-1; 14 bases are a match to TRBD2. The germline V gene has CDR1 MDHEN and CDR2 SYDVKM. The CDR3 covers 18 residues. Trimming cost V 2 bases and J 8 bases; bases outside gene matches: 11. The CDR3 DNA reads as TGTGCCAGCAGTTTAATGGGACTAGCGGGGGCCGCTAGGGATGAGCAGTTCTTC. Translating it yields CASSLMGLAGAARDEQFF.

On this clonotype: One end of the junction does not line up with germline, which may come from a read error. The V gene is TRBV7-6, the J gene TRBJ1-5; D may be TRBD1 (5 bases). CDR1 and CDR2 from the germline V gene are SGHVS and FNYEAQ. The CDR3 totals 14 residues. CDR3 nucleotides: TGTGCCAACAGCTCGGGGGGGTCAAATCAGCCCCAGCATTTT. The encoded protein is CANSSGGSNQPQHF.

This clonotype came up once. A much larger clone is a single base away; this may be a read error. J is TRBJ2-3 and V is TRBV28; weak D call: TRBD1 (5 bases). Looked up from germline, CDR1 is MDHEN and CDR2 is SYDVKM. This CDR3 is 17 amino acids long. The CDR3 is CTSSTIIGREIFDTQYF. CDR3 DNA: TGTACCAGCAGTACTATAATCGGCAGGGAAATATTTGATACGCAGTATTTT.

V is TRBV20-1 and J is TRBJ1-1, with 9 bases lining up with TRBD1. The CDR3 has 13 residues. The germline V gene has CDR1 DFQATT and CDR2 SNEGSKA (reference sequence). The junction had 4 bases not matched to a gene; V was cut back by 3 bases and J by 5 bases. The CDR3 region has the DNA TGCAGTGCTAGGGGGACAGGGCGAACTGAAGCTTTCTTT. This encodes CSARGTGRTEAFF.

This clonotype was seen only a few times. This rearrangement joins TRBV20-1 to TRBJ2-5; TRBD1 aligns across 9 bases. This CDR3 region has 15 residues. V trimming: 6 bases; J trimming: 5 bases; junction bases outside the gene matches: 13. CDR1 is DFQATT and CDR2 is SNEGSKA in the germline V gene (reference sequence). The CDR3: CSAYVRDRVSETQYF. In DNA form, the CDR3 reads TGCAGTGCCTACGTCCGGGACAGGGTATCCGAGACCCAGTACTTC.

This clonotype was observed a handful of times. The chain recombines TRBV7-2 with TRBJ2-5; 8 nucleotides agree with TRBD1. The germline V gene has CDR1 SGHTA and CDR2 FQGNSA. Trimming took 7 bases from V and 1 from J; bases not matched to a gene: 11. The CDR3 is made up of 16 amino acids. DNA of the CDR3: TGTGCCAGCAATAATGCTACAGGGGGATTCCAAGAGACCCAGTACTTC. Its translation is CASNNATGGFQETQYF. Based on the CDR3 plus reference TRBV7-2 and TRBJ2-5, the full variable domain is GAGVSQSPSNKVTEKGKDVELRCDPISGHTALYWYRQSLGQGLEFLIYFQGNSAPDKSGLPSDRFSAERTGGSVSTLTIQRTQQEDSAVYLCASNNATGGFQETQYFGPGTRLLVL.

This clonotype came up many times. The chain links TRBV2 to TRBJ2-5; D unclear. The germline V gene has CDR1 SNHLY and CDR2 FYNNEI. Trimming removed 7 bases at V and 0 bases at J, with 12 bases between. The CDR3 totals 14 residues. The CDR3 DNA is TGTGCCAGCACCTCGGGTTTATACCAAGAGACCCAGTACTTC. Translation gives CASTSGLYQETQYF.

This clonotype has a count of ten or more. The chain is built from TRBV7-8 and TRBJ2-7, with 13 bases identical to TRBD2. J lost 2 bases, V lost 5 bases, and 9 bases had no gene match. This CDR3 has 17 amino acids. The germline CDR1 and CDR2 sequences are SGHVS and FQNEAQ. The CDR3 region is CASSLGLAGEITYEQYF. CDR3 DNA sequence: TGTGCCAGCAGCCTCGGACTAGCGGGGGAGATAACCTACGAGCAGTACTTC. Full variable domain (outside the CDR3, taken from reference TRBV7-8 and TRBJ2-7): GAGVSQSPRYKVAKRGQDVALRCDPISGHVSLFWYQQALGQGPEFLTYFQNEAQLDKSGLPSDRFFAERPEGSVSTLKIQRTQQEDSAVYLCASSLGLAGEITYEQYFGPGTRLTVT.

There are a few counts of this clonotype. This chain uses TRBV7-9 with TRBJ1-6; D remains ambiguous. In germline, CDR1 is SEHNR, CDR2 FQNEAQ (reference sequence). V gave up 5 bases and J gave up 9 bases, with 11 bases separating them. The CDR3 has 13 amino acids. DNA for the CDR3: TGTGCCAGCAGCCCGTCCGACGGTTCACCCCTCCACTTT. Translation gives CASSPSDGSPLHF.

This clonotype was observed a few times. This chain joins TRBV27 and TRBJ2-7, with D perhaps TRBD1 or TRBD2 (5 bases each). V was trimmed by 7 bases and J by 0 bases, leaving 19 bases between them. From germline, CDR1 is MNHEY and CDR2 SMNVEV (reference sequence). The CDR3 runs to 16 residues. The CDR3 sequence: CASIDLDGASSYEQYF. CDR3 sequence (DNA): TGTGCCAGCATCGACTTGGACGGGGCTAGCTCCTACGAGCAGTACTTC.

V is TRBV7-2 and J is TRBJ1-4, with D unresolved. The CDR3 loop spans 15 amino acids. Trimming shortened V by 2 bases and J by 5 bases, and 12 bases separated the two germline ends. Germline V lookup: CDR1 SGHTA, CDR2 FQGNSA. The CDR3 spells CASSLNRQPNEKLFF. The CDR3 DNA reads as TGTGCCAGCAGCTTAAATCGTCAGCCCAATGAAAAACTGTTTTTT.

With respect to this clonotype: The junction differs from germline at one of its ends, possibly a read error. This rearrangement joins TRBV7-6 to TRBJ2-3; D might be TRBD1 or TRBD2, each matching 6 bases. Per the germline V gene, CDR1 is SGHVS and CDR2 is FNYEAQ. The CDR3 spans 16 residues. CDR3 region: CANSQRPTGRTDTQYF. In nucleotides, the CDR3 is TGTGCCAACAGCCAACGTCCTACAGGGAGGACAGATACGCAGTATTTT. Full variable domain (remainder filled in from reference TRBV7-6 and TRBJ2-3): GAGVSQSPRYKVTKRGQDVALRCDPISGHVSLYWYRQALGQGPEFLTYFNYEAQQDKSGLPNDRFSAERPEGSISTLTIQRTEQRDSAMYRCANSQRPTGRTDTQYFGPGTRLTVL.

This clonotype was seen a handful of times. This sequence joins TRBV9 and TRBJ1-2; TRBD1 matches 7 bases. Germline-derived CDR1 and CDR2 are SGDLS and YYNGEE. The CDR3 extends over 14 amino acids. With 3 bases clipped from V and 2 bases from J, the junction kept 4 bases outside the gene matches. The chain's CDR3 is CASSANRGNYGYTF. CDR3 DNA sequence: TGTGCCAGCAGCGCGAACAGGGGAAACTATGGCTACACCTTC.

This clonotype was detected only a few times. This chain's CDR3 is CASIGQGTPNRAFF. As DNA, the CDR3 is TGTGCCAGCATAGGACAGGGGACTCCAAACCGGGCTTTCTTT. V and J are TRBV2 and TRBJ1-1, with TRBD1 matching over 9 bases. Germline V lookup: CDR1 SNHLY, CDR2 FYNNEI. V dropped 7 bases and J dropped 11; count of bases not matched to a gene: 14. This CDR3 region has 14 residues.

In this sample, this clonotype turned up a few times. J is TRBJ2-2 and V is TRBV19, with D unclear. V lost 5 bases and J lost 9, with 7 bases in between. CDR3 length: 11 amino acids. The germline CDR1 and CDR2 sequences are LNHDA and SQIVND (reference sequence). CDR3 DNA sequence: TGTGCCAGTAGTTTCCGGAGGGAGCTGTTTTTT. Translation: CASSFRRELFF.

Turning to this clonotype: This sequence may be a read error, since a much larger clone differs from it by one base. The rearrangement uses TRBV28 and TRBJ2-7; 9 bases match TRBD1. There are 13 residues in the CDR3. Germline V lookup: CDR1 MDHEN, CDR2 SYDVKM. The chain's CDR3 is CASSPDRGYGQYF. The CDR3 DNA sequence: TGTGCCAGCAGTCCGGACAGGGGATACGGGCAGTACTTC.